The 14 T cell receptor beta chains below were found in one sample sequenced in a study of T cells expressing NK-cell markers. TCRdb re-called the 5' RACE reads, yielding one record per CDR3 amino acid sequence without DNA. The sample totals about 460,000 distinct CDR3 sequences. The specimen sequenced was blood T cells: a sorted CD56 or NKG2C T cell subset, CD4+ or CD8+ T cells, or bulk PBMC T cells (not recorded which). The source of these receptors is a woman aged 45-65 years in good health.

The genes are TRBV7-8 and TRBJ1-5. In germline, CDR1 is SGHVS, CDR2 FQNEAQ. The CDR3 length is 14 residues. The CDR3 sequence is CASSSRDRNQPQHF.

The chain recombines TRBV7-9 with TRBJ2-3; TCRdb lists TRBD2, though no DNA is available to test this call. CDR3 length equals 16 residues. Germline CDR1 and CDR2: SEHNR and FQNEAQ (reference sequence). The CDR3: CASSKSSGSGTDTQYF.

The chain employs TRBV9 and TRBJ2-3. This CDR3 has 12 residues. Germline CDR1 is SGDLS and CDR2 is YYNGEE. CDR3 region: CASSVGQDTQYF.

V and J are TRBV18 and TRBJ2-5; the D call from TCRdb, TRBD1, cannot be confirmed without DNA. This CDR3 comprises 15 residues. Germline assignment: CDR1 KGHSH and CDR2 LQKENI. CDR3 sequence: CASSPSQGGRETQYF.

The V gene is TRBV27, the J gene TRBJ2-2; TCRdb outputs TRBD1, but without DNA this stays unchecked. The germline CDR1 and CDR2 sequences are MNHEY and SMNVEV (reference sequence). The CDR3 length is 16 residues. Here the CDR3 reads CASSLRGRGGTGELFF.

The chain couples TRBV3-1 to TRBJ2-5; TCRdb's assignment of TRBD2 cannot be checked, as there is no DNA. This CDR3 is built from 16 residues. Looked up from germline, CDR1 is LGHDT and CDR2 is YNNKEL (reference sequence). The CDR3 here is CASSHWTSGRGETQYF.

The chain has TRBV24-1 and TRBJ2-3; TCRdb gives TRBD1 as the D gene, but with no DNA this cannot be confirmed. This CDR3 spans 14 amino acids. CDR1 is KGHDR, CDR2 SFDVKD, per germline. The CDR3: CATGDEALTDTQYF.

This chain uses TRBV20-1 with TRBJ2-1. Germline CDR1 is DFQATT and CDR2 is SNEGSKA (reference sequence). The CDR3 is 16 amino acids. The CDR3 here is CSASNPSGGSYNEQFF.

This chain connects TRBV5-6 to TRBJ1-1. The CDR3 is made up of 14 amino acids. Germline CDR1 reads SGHDT; CDR2 reads YYEEEE. CDR3 residues: CASSLGAQGAEAFF.

This chain uses TRBV19 with TRBJ1-4; checking the TCRdb D call of TRBD1 is not possible without DNA. CDR3 length equals 15 residues. The germline V gene encodes CDR1 LNHDA and CDR2 SQIVND (reference sequence). The chain's CDR3 is CATKAVLGINEKLFF.

This rearrangement joins TRBV20-1 to TRBJ2-4; as DNA is missing, the TRBD1 call by TCRdb cannot be tested. Germline CDR1 reads DFQATT; CDR2 reads SNEGSKA (reference sequence). The CDR3 covers 15 residues. The CDR3 loop reads CSARSPHVGANIQYF.

The chain uses TRBV7-9 and TRBJ2-3. This CDR3 spans 12 amino acids. The germline gives CDR1 SEHNR, CDR2 FQNEAQ (reference sequence). CDR3 sequence reads: CASSLSPDTQYF.

This chain links TRBV29-1 with TRBJ2-1; TCRdb outputs TRBD2, but without DNA this stays unchecked. Germline V gene lookup returns CDR1 SQVTM and CDR2 ANQGSEA. CDR3 length: 16 residues. The CDR3 loop reads CSVLLAGASSYNEQFF.

The chain couples TRBV7-9 to TRBJ2-5; no DNA is available, so the TRBD2 call from TCRdb remains unchecked. The germline gives CDR1 SEHNR, CDR2 FQNEAQ (reference sequence). The CDR3 totals 18 residues. The CDR3 sequence is CATSSGGLAGVEQETQYF.